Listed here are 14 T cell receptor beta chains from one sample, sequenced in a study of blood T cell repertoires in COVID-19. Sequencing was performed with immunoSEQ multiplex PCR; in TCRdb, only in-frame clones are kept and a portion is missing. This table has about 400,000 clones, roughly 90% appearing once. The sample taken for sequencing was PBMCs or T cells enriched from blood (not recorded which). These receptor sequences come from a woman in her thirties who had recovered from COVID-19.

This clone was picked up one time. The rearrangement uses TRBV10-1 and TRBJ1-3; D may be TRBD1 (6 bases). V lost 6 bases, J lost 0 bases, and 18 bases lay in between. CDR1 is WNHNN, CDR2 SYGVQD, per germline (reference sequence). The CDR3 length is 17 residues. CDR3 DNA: TGCGCCAGCAGGCCCCAGTACAGGGTAGACTCTGGAAACACCATATATTTT. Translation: CASRPQYRVDSGNTIYF.

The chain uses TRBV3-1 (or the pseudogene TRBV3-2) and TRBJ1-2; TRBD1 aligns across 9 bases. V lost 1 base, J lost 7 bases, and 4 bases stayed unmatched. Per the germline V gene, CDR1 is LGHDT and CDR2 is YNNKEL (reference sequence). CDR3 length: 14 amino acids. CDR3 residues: CASSQGTGASGYTF. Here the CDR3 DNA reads TGTGCCAGCAGCCAAGGGACAGGGGCTAGTGGCTACACCTTC.

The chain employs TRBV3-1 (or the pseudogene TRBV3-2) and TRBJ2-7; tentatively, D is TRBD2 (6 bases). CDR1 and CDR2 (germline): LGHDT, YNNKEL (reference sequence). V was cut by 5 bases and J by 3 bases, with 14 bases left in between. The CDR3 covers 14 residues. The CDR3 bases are TGTGCCAGCAGCTCCCGGGGGAAAGTCTACGAGCAGTACTTC. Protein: CASSSRGKVYEQYF.

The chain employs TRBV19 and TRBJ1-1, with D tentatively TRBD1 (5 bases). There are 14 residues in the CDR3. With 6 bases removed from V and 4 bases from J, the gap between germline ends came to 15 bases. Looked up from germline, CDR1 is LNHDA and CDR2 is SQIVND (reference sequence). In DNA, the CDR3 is TGTGCCAGTAGCCAGGATCGGGGGGGCACTGAAGCTTTCTTT. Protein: CASSQDRGGTEAFF.

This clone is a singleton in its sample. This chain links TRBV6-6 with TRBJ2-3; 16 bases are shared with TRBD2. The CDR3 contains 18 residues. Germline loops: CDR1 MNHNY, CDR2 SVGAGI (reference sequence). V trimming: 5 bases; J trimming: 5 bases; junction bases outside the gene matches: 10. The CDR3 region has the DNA TGTGCCAGCAGTCCTGCCGGGACTAGCGGGGGGGCCAAAGATACGCAGTATTTT. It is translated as CASSPAGTSGGAKDTQYF.

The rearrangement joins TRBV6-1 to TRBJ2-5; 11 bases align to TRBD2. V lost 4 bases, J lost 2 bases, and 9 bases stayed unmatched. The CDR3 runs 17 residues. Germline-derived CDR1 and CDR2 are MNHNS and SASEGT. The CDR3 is CASSAAGSGRVQETQYF. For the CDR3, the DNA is TGTGCCAGCAGTGCAGCGGGTAGCGGGAGGGTACAAGAGACCCAGTACTTC.

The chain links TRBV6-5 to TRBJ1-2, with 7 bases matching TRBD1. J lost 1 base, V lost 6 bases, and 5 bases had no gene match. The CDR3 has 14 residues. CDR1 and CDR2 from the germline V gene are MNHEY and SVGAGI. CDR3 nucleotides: TGTGCCAGCAGGCCGGGACAGAATAACTATGGCTACACCTTC. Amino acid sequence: CASRPGQNNYGYTF.

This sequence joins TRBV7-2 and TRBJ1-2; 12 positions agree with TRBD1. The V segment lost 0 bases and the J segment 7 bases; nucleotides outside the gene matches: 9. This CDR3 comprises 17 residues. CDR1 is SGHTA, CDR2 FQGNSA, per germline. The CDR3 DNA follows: TGTGCCAGCAGCTTAGCCCCCGGGACAGGGGGCTCACTTGGCTACACCTTC. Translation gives CASSLAPGTGGSLGYTF.

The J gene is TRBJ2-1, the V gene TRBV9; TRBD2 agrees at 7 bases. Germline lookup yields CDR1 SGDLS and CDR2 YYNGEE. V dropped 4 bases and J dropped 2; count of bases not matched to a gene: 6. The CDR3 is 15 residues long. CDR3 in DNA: TGTGCCAGCAGCACCGGGACTACGACCTACAATGAGCAGTTCTTC. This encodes CASSTGTTTYNEQFF.

CDR3 amino acids: CASSRTGTGVDEQFF. The CDR3 nucleotides read TGTGCCAGCAGCCGAACCGGGACAGGGGTTGATGAGCAGTTCTTC. The chain combines TRBV7-8 with TRBJ2-1; 10 bases agree with TRBD1. Germline values: CDR1 SGHVS, CDR2 FQNEAQ. The V segment lost 5 bases and the J segment 8 bases; nucleotides outside the gene matches: 9. This CDR3 is built from 15 residues.

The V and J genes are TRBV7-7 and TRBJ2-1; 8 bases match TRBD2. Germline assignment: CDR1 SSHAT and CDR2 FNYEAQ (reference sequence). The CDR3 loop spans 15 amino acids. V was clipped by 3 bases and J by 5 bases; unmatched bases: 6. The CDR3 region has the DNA TGTGCCAGCAGCTTGAGTACTAGCGGAAACAATGAGCAGTTCTTC. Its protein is CASSLSTSGNNEQFF.

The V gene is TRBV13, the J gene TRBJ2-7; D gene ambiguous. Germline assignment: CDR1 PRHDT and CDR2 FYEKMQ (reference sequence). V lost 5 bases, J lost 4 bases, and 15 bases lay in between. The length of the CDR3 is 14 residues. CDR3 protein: CASSSVGSRYEQYF. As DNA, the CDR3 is TGTGCCAGCAGCAGCGTAGGATCCAGATACGAGCAGTACTTC.

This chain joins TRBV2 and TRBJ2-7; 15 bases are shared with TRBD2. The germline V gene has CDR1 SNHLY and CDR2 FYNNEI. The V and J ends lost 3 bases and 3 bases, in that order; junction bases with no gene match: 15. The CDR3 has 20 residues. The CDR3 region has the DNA TGTGCCAGCAGTGACGACCTACGGGGACTAGCGGGGGGACTCATCTACGAGCAGTACTTC. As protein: CASSDDLRGLAGGLIYEQYF.

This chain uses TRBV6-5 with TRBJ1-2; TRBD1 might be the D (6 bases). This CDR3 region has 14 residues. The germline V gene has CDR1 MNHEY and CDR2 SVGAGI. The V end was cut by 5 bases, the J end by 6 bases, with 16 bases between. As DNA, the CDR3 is TGTGCCAGCAGTAGGGTATTTGCAGGGGATGGCTACACCTTC. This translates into CASSRVFAGDGYTF.